The rows below give T cell receptor beta chains drawn from one sample of a study of Ad26.COV2.S vaccination and SARS-CoV-2 variants. Clones were read by immunoSEQ multiplex PCR, and TCRdb kept only the in-frame ones, dropping some. The sample consists of about 350,000 clones, around 92% of them appearing once. The material sequenced was peripheral blood, taken after recovery from COVID-19. The receptors shown here come from a human donor who had recovered from COVID-19. Each CDR3 is given with its conserved first and last residue. A D gene is named only where the DNA matches it firmly. Expanded clones get a size class; other rows say once, few or many, or leave the size out.

TRBJ1-3 NA TRBD1 TRBV7-8 CASSPRSGQAVTGVSGNTIYF TGTGCCAGCAGCCCGCGTTCCGGACAGGCAGTAACAGGGGTCTCTGGAAACACCATATATTTT
TRBJ1-4 NA NA TRBV6-6 CASSYDEKLFF TGTGCCAGCAGTTACGATGAAAAACTGTTTTTT
TRBJ2-4 once NA TRBV5-1 CASSGDIPNIQYF TGCGCCAGCAGCGGGGACATCCCAAACATTCAGTACTTC
TRBJ2-2 NA NA TRBV9 CASSVNTRGGNGELFF TGTGCCAGCAGCGTTAATACCAGGGGGGGAAACGGGGAGCTGTTTTTT
TRBJ2-7 NA NA TRBV4-2 CASSQDPDYEQYF TGTGCCAGCAGCCAAGATCCGGACTACGAGCAGTACTTC
TRBJ2-5 NA NA TRBV12-5 CASGLATAGKTQYF TGTGCTAGTGGTTTGGCCACCGCCGGAAAGACCCAGTACTTC
TRBJ2-3 NA TRBD2 TRBV3-1/TRBV3-2 CASSLTASGGARDTQYF TGTGCCAGCAGCCTTACGGCTAGCGGGGGGGCAAGGGATACGCAGTATTTT
TRBJ2-7 NA TRBD1 TRBV6-5 CASRRQGRAYEQYF TGTGCCAGCAGGCGACAGGGTAGGGCCTACGAGCAGTACTTC
TRBJ2-1 NA NA TRBV25-1 CASSPLQNEQFF TGTGCCAGCAGCCCACTTCAAAATGAGCAGTTCTTC
TRBJ1-1 NA NA TRBV7-9 CASSLVVTEAFF TGTGCCAGCAGCTTAGTTGTCACTGAAGCTTTCTTT
TRBJ1-5 NA NA TRBV19 CASSSGTASLTQHF TGTGCCAGTAGTTCCGGGACGGCTTCTCTCACCCAGCATTTT
TRBJ1-1 NA NA TRBV4-1 CASKRMTGDPEAFF TGCGCCAGCAAGCGGATGACGGGGGATCCTGAAGCTTTCTTT
TRBJ2-7 NA TRBD1 TRBV4-1 CASSQEESYRGRRIREQYF TGCGCCAGCAGCCAAGAAGAAAGTTACAGGGGGCGAAGGATAAGGGAGCAGTACTTC
TRBJ2-7 NA NA TRBV23-1 CASIEDGYEQYF TGCGCCAGCATCGAGGACGGCTACGAGCAGTACTTC
TRBJ2-3 once NA TRBV5-6 CASSSPGTDTQYF TGTGCCAGCAGCTCTCCTGGCACAGATACGCAGTATTTT
TRBJ2-2 NA NA TRBV14 CASSQLQGTGELFF TGTGCCAGCAGCCAATTGCAGGGCACCGGGGAGCTGTTTTTT
TRBJ1-3 NA NA TRBV6-6 CASSYLNKGNGNTIYF TGTGCCAGCAGTTACCTGAACAAGGGTAACGGCAACACCATATATTTT
TRBJ2-5 NA NA TRBV10-3 CATYGWGGETQYF TGTGCCACCTACGGTTGGGGAGGCGAGACCCAGTACTTC
TRBJ2-5 NA TRBD2 TRBV9 CASSSSGTSGGLETQYF TGTGCCAGCAGCTCCTCCGGGACTAGCGGGGGGCTGGAGACCCAGTACTTC
TRBJ2-2 NA NA TRBV6-6 CASSTSGQYGSGELFF TGTGCCAGCAGCACCAGCGGGCAATACGGGTCCGGGGAGCTGTTTTTT
TRBJ2-3 once NA TRBV7-2 CASSFRGRGTDTQYF TGTGCCAGCAGCTTCCGGGGCCGGGGCACAGATACGCAGTATTTT
TRBJ1-1 NA NA TRBV14 CASSQSWGLGTEAFF TGTGCCAGCAGCCAATCGTGGGGGCTCGGCACTGAAGCTTTCTTT
TRBJ1-5 NA TRBD1 TRBV19 CASSQGAYSNQPQHF TGTGCCAGTAGTCAGGGGGCTTATAGCAATCAGCCCCAGCATTTT
TRBJ1-4 NA NA TRBV5-1 CASSLAEAGALTNEKLFF TGCGCCAGCAGCTTGGCCGAAGCGGGGGCCTTAACTAATGAAAAACTGTTTTTT
TRBJ2-1 NA NA TRBV21-1 CASTWTESGQFF TGTGCCAGCACCTGGACCGAATCGGGGCAGTTCTTC
TRBJ2-5 NA NA TRBV5-4 CASTTLPGSQETQYF TGTGCCAGCACCACACTACCGGGAAGCCAAGAGACCCAGTACTTC
TRBJ2-7 once NA TRBV19 CASSIGPGSYEQYF TGTGCCAGTAGTATAGGCCCAGGGTCCTACGAGCAGTACTTC
TRBJ2-2 NA TRBD1 TRBV5-1 CASSRQTGTNTGELFF TGCGCCAGCAGCCGCCAGACAGGGACAAACACCGGGGAGCTGTTTTTT
TRBJ1-2 NA TRBD1 TRBV30 CAWSPGTGGNYGYTF TGTGCCTGGAGTCCCGGGACAGGGGGTAACTATGGCTACACCTTC
TRBJ1-1 NA NA TRBV19 CASSLSGAGTEAFF TGTGCCAGTAGTCTTTCGGGGGCGGGCACTGAAGCTTTCTTT
TRBJ1-3 NA NA TRBV27 CASSYTGYSGNTIYF TGTGCCAGCAGTTATACAGGGTACTCTGGAAACACCATATATTTT
TRBJ1-2 NA NA TRBV5-6 CASSLDLRKGGYTF TGTGCCAGCAGCTTGGATCTTCGGAAGGGGGGCTACACCTTC
TRBJ1-2 NA NA TRBV19 CASSNWFGGPNYGYTF TGTGCCAGTAGTAATTGGTTTGGTGGGCCAAACTATGGCTACACCTTC
TRBJ2-3 NA NA TRBV27 CASSPSEADTQYF TGTGCCTCCTCCCCTAGCGAGGCAGATACGCAGTATTTT
TRBJ1-5 NA TRBD1 TRBV2 CASSLDRGTLNQPQHF TGTGCCAGCAGCCTGGACAGGGGGACCCTCAATCAGCCCCAGCATTTT
TRBJ1-6 NA NA TRBV18 CASSPDSSSPLHF TGTGCCAGCTCCCCAGACAGCAGCTCACCCCTCCACTTT
TRBJ1-1 NA TRBD1 TRBV2 CASSGILGQGRTEAFF TGTGCCAGCAGTGGAATTTTGGGACAGGGGAGAACTGAAGCTTTCTTT